This TCR beta chain was profiled in a study of cytomegalovirus exposure and HLA in healthy donors. The study's findings and limits: The authors enumerated 180 or so TCR beta chains as linked to cytomegalovirus. Specific recognition of CMV antigens was confirmed in vitro for a few chains (all CMV-associated). Reports indicated that the classifier achieved high specificity and sensitivity in diagnosing cytomegalovirus status.

Between the trimmed V and J ends, which lost 4 bases and 5 bases, there was a span of 8 bases. Per the germline V gene, CDR1 is MGHDK and CDR2 is SYGVNS. CDR3 length equals 12 residues. Concerning this clone: Its antigen remains unknown.

Generated by immunoSEQ multiplex PCR, the TCRdb table keeps only in-frame clones and is missing some. The table has some 240,000 clones, around 78% seen once. This sequence joins TRBV25-1 and TRBJ1-2; no reliable D call. The sequence was collected from a woman between 18 and 30 years old in good health and CMV-seronegative. Specimen: PBMCs. CDR3 in amino acids: CASSGSRYGYTF. In DNA, the CDR3 is TGTGCCAGCAGTGGGAGCCGGTATGGCTACACCTTC.